Following are 13 T cell receptor beta chains from one sample sequenced in a study of cytomegalovirus exposure and HLA in healthy donors. The PCR ran on 60 Vbeta and 13 Jbeta primers. Clones were sequenced by immunoSEQ multiplex PCR, and TCRdb holds only the in-frame ones, with some missing. The sample yields under 200,000 clones, approximately 80% seen once. Sequences were obtained from PBMCs. These TCRs come from a woman aged 50 to 60 in good health and CMV-seronegative.

The chain uses TRBV29-1 and TRBJ1-1, with D hard to call. This CDR3 contains 12 residues. V lost 2 bases to trimming and J lost 11 bases, with 15 bases between them. CDR1 and CDR2 from the germline V gene are SQVTM and ANQGSEA. The CDR3 bases are TGCAGCGTTGAATGGTCCTCCCGCGGGGCTTTCTTT. It encodes CSVEWSSRGAFF.

The genes are TRBV19 and TRBJ2-1; TRBD2 agrees at 9 bases. Germline loops: CDR1 LNHDA, CDR2 SQIVND (reference sequence). With 3 bases clipped from V and 7 bases from J, the junction kept 7 bases outside the gene matches. The CDR3 has 15 residues. As DNA, the CDR3 is TGTGCCAGTAGTATCTTAGCGGGAGTGGGTAATGAGCAGTTCTTC. This sequence encodes CASSILAGVGNEQFF.

The gene calls are TRBV7-2 and TRBJ2-5; 7 bases align to TRBD2. CDR1 is SGHTA and CDR2 is FQGNSA in the germline V gene. Losses at the gene ends were 5 bases for V and 2 bases for J; bases not matched to a gene: 5. The CDR3 runs 14 residues. The chain's CDR3 is CASSPLGGQETQYF. CDR3 nucleotides: TGTGCCAGCAGCCCCCTGGGAGGGCAAGAGACCCAGTACTTC.

The chain carries TRBV19 and TRBJ2-7; 9 nucleotides agree with TRBD1. This CDR3 is built from 15 residues. CDR1 and CDR2 (germline): LNHDA, SQIVND (reference sequence). Germline trimming cut 3 bases from V and 2 bases from J; bases unmatched to any gene: 5. The CDR3, as DNA: TGTGCCAGTAGTATCCACAGGGGGCCGGCCTACGAGCAGTACTTC. This sequence encodes CASSIHRGPAYEQYF.

The chain links TRBV7-6 to TRBJ2-7; 8 bases match TRBD2. This CDR3 contains 16 residues. Trimming at V came to 5 bases and at J to 5 bases, leaving 14 bases not matched to a gene. Germline V gene lookup returns CDR1 SGHVS and CDR2 FNYEAQ. CDR3 loop: CASSQGSGLVSHEQYF. The CDR3 DNA sequence: TGTGCCAGCAGCCAGGGGTCGGGACTAGTATCCCACGAGCAGTACTTC.

The rearrangement uses TRBV28 and TRBJ2-1, with 8 bases matching TRBD2. The trim removed 6 bases at V and 3 bases at J, leaving 7 bases unmatched. The CDR3 extends over 15 amino acids. CDR1 and CDR2 (germline): MDHEN, SYDVKM. The DNA for the CDR3 is TGTGCCAGCAGAACAGGACTAGCCGGCTACAATGAGCAGTTCTTC. Residues: CASRTGLAGYNEQFF.

The chain carries TRBV5-1 and TRBJ2-3, with D perhaps TRBD2 (5 bases). The V end lost 5 bases, the J end lost 6 bases, and 10 bases lay between the germline ends. CDR3 length: 12 amino acids. The germline V gene has CDR1 SGHRS and CDR2 YFSETQ. Written as DNA, the CDR3 is TGCGCCAGCAGGACTAACGGGGATACGCAGTATTTT. Its translation is CASRTNGDTQYF.

This chain connects TRBV4-1 to TRBJ2-3; 11 nucleotides agree with TRBD2. From germline, CDR1 is MGHRA and CDR2 YSYEKL. The junction had 8 bases not matched to a gene; V was cut back by 1 base and J by 2 bases. This CDR3 has 18 residues. The CDR3 reads CASSQVALAGGITDTQYF. The CDR3 region has the DNA TGCGCCAGCAGCCAAGTAGCTCTAGCGGGGGGAATCACAGATACGCAGTATTTT.

The rearrangement links TRBV27 to TRBJ1-2; D ambiguous. Trimming took 8 bases from V and 8 from J, leaving 12 bases between them. Germline assignment: CDR1 MNHEY and CDR2 SMNVEV (reference sequence). The CDR3 totals 11 residues. The CDR3 coding sequence is TGTGCCAGCGGGGAGGGCTGGGGCTACACCTTC. Its translation is CASGEGWGYTF.

The rearrangement joins TRBV5-1 to TRBJ2-1; D is unclear. The CDR3 is 15 amino acids. Germline V lookup: CDR1 SGHRS, CDR2 YFSETQ. V was cut by 1 base and J by 5 bases, with 13 bases left in between. The CDR3 sequence is CASSLRGASDNEQFF. CDR3 DNA: TGCGCCAGCAGCTTGAGAGGCGCTTCGGACAATGAGCAGTTCTTC.

The rearrangement joins TRBV7-6 to TRBJ2-7, with D perhaps TRBD1 (5 bases). This CDR3 contains 17 residues. Trimming shortened V by 5 bases and J by 0 bases, and 20 bases separated the two germline ends. From germline, CDR1 is SGHVS and CDR2 FNYEAQ. The CDR3 sequence is CASSDVGAPESSYEQYF. DNA of the CDR3: TGTGCCAGCAGCGACGTTGGGGCCCCCGAGAGCTCCTACGAGCAGTACTTC. The full variable domain, with the rest looked up from reference TRBV7-6 and TRBJ2-7, is GAGVSQSPRYKVTKRGQDVALRCDPISGHVSLYWYRQALGQGPEFLTYFNYEAQQDKSGLPNDRFSAERPEGSISTLTIQRTEQRDSAMYRCASSDVGAPESSYEQYFGPGTRLTVT.

The gene calls are TRBV12-2 and TRBJ2-7; the table assigns TRBD2, which was not confirmed against the DNA. TRBV12-2 has pseudogene status. The CDR3 is 17 amino acids. This CDR3 is CASRLGLGSGRSYEQYF. The CDR3 DNA sequence: TGTGCAAGTCGCTTAGGGTTAGGTAGCGGGAGATCCTACGAGCAGTACTTC.

CDR3 loop: CASSENWRVGKLFF. CDR3 nucleotides: TGTGCCAGCAGTGAAAACTGGAGGGTTGGAAAACTGTTTTTT. The V gene is TRBV6-1, the J gene TRBJ1-4; unclear D gene. Per germline, CDR1 MNHNS and CDR2 SASEGT. V gave up 2 bases and J gave up 10 bases, with 14 bases separating them. The length of the CDR3 is 14 residues.